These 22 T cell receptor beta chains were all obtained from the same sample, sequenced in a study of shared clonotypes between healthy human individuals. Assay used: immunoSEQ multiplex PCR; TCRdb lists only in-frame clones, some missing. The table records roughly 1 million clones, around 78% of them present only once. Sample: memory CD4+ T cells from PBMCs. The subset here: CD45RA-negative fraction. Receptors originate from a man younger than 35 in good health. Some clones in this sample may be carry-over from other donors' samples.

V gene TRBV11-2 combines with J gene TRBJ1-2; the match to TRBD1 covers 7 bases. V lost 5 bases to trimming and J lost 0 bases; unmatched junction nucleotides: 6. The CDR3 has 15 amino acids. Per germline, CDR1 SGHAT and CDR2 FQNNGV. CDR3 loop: CASSQMTGTNYGYTF. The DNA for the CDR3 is TGTGCCAGCAGCCAAATGACAGGGACTAACTATGGCTACACCTTC.

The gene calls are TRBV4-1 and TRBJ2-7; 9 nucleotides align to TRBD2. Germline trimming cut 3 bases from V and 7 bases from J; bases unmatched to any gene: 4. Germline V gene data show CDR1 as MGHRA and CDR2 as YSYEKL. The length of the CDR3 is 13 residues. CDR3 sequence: CASSQGLAGEQYF. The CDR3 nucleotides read TGCGCCAGCAGCCAGGGACTAGCTGGGGAGCAGTACTTC.

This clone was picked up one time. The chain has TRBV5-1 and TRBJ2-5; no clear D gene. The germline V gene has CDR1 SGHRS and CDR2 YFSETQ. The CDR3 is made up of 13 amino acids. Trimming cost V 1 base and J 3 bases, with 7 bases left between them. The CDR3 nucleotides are TGCGCCAGCAGCTTGTCCCAAAAAGAGACCCAGTACTTC. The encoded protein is CASSLSQKETQYF.

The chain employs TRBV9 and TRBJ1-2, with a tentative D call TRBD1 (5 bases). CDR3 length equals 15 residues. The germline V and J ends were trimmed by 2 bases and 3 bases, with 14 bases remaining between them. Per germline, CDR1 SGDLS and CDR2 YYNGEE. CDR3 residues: CASSVGPSLDYGYTF. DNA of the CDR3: TGTGCCAGCAGCGTGGGGCCTTCTCTTGACTATGGCTACACCTTC.

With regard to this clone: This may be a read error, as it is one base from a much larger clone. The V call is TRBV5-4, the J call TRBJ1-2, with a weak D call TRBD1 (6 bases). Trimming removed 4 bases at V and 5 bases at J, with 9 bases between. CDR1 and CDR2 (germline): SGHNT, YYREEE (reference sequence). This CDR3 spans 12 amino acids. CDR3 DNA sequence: TGTGCCAGCAGCCCACAGGGTTATGGCTACACCTTC. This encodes CASSPQGYGYTF.

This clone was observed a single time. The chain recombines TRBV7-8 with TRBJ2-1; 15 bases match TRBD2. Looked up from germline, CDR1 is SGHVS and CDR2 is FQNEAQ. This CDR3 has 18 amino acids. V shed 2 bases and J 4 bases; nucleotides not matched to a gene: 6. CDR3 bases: TGTGCCAGCAGCTTATTGGGGACTAGCGGGAGGCCATACAATGAGCAGTTCTTC. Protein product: CASSLLGTSGRPYNEQFF.

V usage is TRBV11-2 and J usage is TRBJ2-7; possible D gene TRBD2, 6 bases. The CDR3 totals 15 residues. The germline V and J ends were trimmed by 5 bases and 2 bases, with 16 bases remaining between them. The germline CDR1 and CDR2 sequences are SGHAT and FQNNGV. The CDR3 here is CASSPIGRGTYEQYF. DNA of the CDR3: TGTGCCAGCAGCCCAATCGGTCGGGGGACCTACGAGCAGTACTTC.

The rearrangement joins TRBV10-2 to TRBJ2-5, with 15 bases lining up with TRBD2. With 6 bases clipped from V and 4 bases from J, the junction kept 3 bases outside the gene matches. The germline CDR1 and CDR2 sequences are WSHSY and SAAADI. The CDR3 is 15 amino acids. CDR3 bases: TGCGCCAGCAGAGGGGGACTAGCGGGGGGAGAGACCCAGTACTTC. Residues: CASRGGLAGGETQYF.

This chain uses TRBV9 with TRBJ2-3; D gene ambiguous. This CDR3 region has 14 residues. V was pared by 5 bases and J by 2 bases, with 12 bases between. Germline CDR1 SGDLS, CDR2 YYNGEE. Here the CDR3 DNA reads TGTGCCAGCAGTCAGGCGACCTTCACAGATACGCAGTATTTT. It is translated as CASSQATFTDTQYF.

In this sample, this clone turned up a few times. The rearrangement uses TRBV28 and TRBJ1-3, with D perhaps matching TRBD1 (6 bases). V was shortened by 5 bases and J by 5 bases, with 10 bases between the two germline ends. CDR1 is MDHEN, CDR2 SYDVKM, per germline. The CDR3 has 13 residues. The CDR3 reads CASSLTGRNTIYF. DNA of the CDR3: TGTGCCAGCAGTCTCACAGGGAGAAACACCATATATTTT.

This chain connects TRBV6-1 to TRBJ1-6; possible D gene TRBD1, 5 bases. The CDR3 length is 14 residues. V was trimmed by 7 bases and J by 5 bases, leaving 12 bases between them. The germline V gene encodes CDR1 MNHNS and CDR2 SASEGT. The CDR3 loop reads CASTRDRNNSPLHF. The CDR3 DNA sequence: TGTGCCAGCACCCGGGACCGGAATAATTCACCCCTCCACTTT.

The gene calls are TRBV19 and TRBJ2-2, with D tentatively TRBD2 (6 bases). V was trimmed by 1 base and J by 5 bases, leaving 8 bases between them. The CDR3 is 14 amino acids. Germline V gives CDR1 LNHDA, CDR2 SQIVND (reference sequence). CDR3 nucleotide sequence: TGTGCCAGTAGTATAGGGCGGGAAACCGGGGAGCTGTTTTTT. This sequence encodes CASSIGRETGELFF. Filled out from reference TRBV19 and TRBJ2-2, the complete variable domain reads DGGITQSPKYLFRKEGQNVTLSCEQNLNHDAMYWYRQDPGQGLRLIYYSQIVNDFQKGDIAEGYSVSREKKESFPLTVTSAQKNPTAFYLCASSIGRETGELFFGEGSRLTVL.

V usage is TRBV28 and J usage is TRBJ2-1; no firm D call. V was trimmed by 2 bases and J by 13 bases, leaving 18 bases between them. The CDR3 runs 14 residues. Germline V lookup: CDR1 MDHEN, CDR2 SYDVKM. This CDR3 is CASSLTHGLVGQFF. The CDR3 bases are TGTGCCAGCAGTTTAACCCACGGCCTTGTGGGACAGTTCTTC.

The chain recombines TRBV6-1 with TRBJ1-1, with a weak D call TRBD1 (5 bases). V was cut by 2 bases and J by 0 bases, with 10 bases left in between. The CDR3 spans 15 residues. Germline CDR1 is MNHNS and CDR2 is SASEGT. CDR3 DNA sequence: TGTGCCAGCAGTGAATTTGGGGGTTTGAACACTGAAGCTTTCTTT. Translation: CASSEFGGLNTEAFF.

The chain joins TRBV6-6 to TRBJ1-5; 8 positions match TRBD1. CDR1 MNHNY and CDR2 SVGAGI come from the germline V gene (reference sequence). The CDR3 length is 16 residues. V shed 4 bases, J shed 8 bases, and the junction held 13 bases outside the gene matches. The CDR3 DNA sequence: TGTGCCAGCAGTTCCCCGACAGGGGTTCAAGGGAAGCCCCAGCATTTT. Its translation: CASSSPTGVQGKPQHF.

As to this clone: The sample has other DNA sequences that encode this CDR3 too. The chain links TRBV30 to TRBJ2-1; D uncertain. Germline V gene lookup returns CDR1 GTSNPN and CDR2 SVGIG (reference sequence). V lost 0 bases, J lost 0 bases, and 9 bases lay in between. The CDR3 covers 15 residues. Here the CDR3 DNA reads TGTGCCTGGAGTGTAGGATCGAGCTCCTACAATGAGCAGTTCTTC. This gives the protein CAWSVGSSSYNEQFF.

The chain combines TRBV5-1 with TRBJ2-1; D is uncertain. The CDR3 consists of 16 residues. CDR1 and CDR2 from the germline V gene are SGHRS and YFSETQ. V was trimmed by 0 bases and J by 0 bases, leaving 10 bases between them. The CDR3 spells CASSLASDRSYNEQFF. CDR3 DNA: TGCGCCAGCAGCTTGGCGTCCGATCGCTCCTACAATGAGCAGTTCTTC. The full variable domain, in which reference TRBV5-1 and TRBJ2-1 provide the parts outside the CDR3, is KAGVTQTPRYLIKTRGQQVTLSCSPISGHRSVSWYQQTPGQGLQFLFEYFSETQRNKGNFPGRFSGRQFSNSRSEMNVSTLELGDSALYLCASSLASDRSYNEQFFGPGTRLTVL.

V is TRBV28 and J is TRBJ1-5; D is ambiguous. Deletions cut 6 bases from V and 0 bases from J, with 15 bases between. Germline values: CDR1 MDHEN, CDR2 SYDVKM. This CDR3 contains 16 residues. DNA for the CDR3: TGTGCCAGCAGGCCACCCAGAGAGGGTAGCAATCAGCCCCAGCATTTT. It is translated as CASRPPREGSNQPQHF.

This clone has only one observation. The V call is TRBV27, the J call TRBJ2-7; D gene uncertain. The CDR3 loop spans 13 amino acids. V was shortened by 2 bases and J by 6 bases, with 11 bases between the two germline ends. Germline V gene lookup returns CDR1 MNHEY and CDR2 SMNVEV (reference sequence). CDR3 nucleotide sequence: TGTGCCAGCAGTTTAGTGGACCACTGCGAGCAGTACTTC. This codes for CASSLVDHCEQYF.

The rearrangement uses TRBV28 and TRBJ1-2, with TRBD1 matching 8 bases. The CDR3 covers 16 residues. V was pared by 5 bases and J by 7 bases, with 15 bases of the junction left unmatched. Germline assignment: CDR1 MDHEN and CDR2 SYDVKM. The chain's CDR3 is CASSVYSTGENGGYTF. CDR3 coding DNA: TGTGCCAGCAGTGTGTACTCGACAGGGGAGAATGGTGGCTACACCTTC.

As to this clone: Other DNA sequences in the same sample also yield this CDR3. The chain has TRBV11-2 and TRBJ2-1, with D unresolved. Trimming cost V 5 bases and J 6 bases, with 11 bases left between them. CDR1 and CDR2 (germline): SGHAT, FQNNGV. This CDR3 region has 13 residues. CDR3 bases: TGTGCCAGCAGCCCACGACGGTCCAATGAGCAGTTCTTC. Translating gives CASSPRRSNEQFF.

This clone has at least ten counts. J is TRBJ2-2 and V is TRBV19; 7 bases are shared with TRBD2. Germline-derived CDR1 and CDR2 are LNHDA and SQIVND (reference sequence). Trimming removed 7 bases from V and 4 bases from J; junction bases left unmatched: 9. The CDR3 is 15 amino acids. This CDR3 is CASKTSPVGTGELFF. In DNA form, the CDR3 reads TGTGCCAGTAAGACTAGCCCTGTAGGCACCGGGGAGCTGTTTTTT.